Shown below are 18 T cell receptor beta chains from a single sample sequenced in a study of Ad26.COV2.S vaccination and SARS-CoV-2 variants. Profiled with immunoSEQ multiplex PCR; TCRdb holds only in-frame clones, not every one. The repertoire has 300,000 to 400,000 clones, more than 75% of them found once; the top ten carry about 3.5%. Treatment described: some 20 received Ad26.COV2.S at low or high dose, single or two shots; about 5 received placebo; per-sample allocation not given. The samples were gathered on day 63 after the first injection of vaccine or placebo. The sequenced sample was peripheral blood, obtained in a trial of Ad26.COV2.S vaccine versus placebo. The receptors originated from a person aged 18 to 59 who received the Ad26.COV2.S COVID-19 vaccine or a placebo.

The V and J genes are TRBV6-1 and TRBJ1-2, with a weak D call TRBD1 (6 bases). The V end was cut by 4 bases, the J end by 5 bases, with 26 bases between. The germline CDR1 and CDR2 sequences are MNHNS and SASEGT. This CDR3 contains 18 residues. The CDR3 here is CASSGYGEGQQLGYGYTF. The CDR3 coding sequence is TGTGCCAGCAGTGGTTATGGAGAGGGACAACAACTTGGGTATGGCTACACCTTC.

The chain links TRBV5-5 to TRBJ2-1; the match to TRBD2 covers 11 bases. Germline-derived CDR1 and CDR2 are SGHKS and YYEKEE (reference sequence). V shed 4 bases, J shed 5 bases, and the junction held 5 bases outside the gene matches. The CDR3 loop spans 15 amino acids. The CDR3 region is CASSQGLAANNEQFF. For the CDR3, the DNA is TGTGCCAGCAGCCAGGGACTAGCGGCAAACAATGAGCAGTTCTTC.

This chain joins TRBV6-5 and TRBJ2-5; 8 bases fit TRBD1. The ends lost 6 bases at V and 2 bases at J; junction bases unmatched: 2. From germline, CDR1 is MNHEY and CDR2 SVGAGI. This CDR3 is built from 13 residues. The CDR3 DNA sequence: TGTGCCAGCAGAGGACAGGGTCAAGAGACCCAGTACTTC. It encodes CASRGQGQETQYF.

V usage is TRBV7-8 and J usage is TRBJ2-7; no firm D call. The CDR3 length is 12 residues. Germline assignment: CDR1 SGHVS and CDR2 FQNEAQ. The V gene lost 4 bases and the J gene lost 0 bases, with 4 bases spanning the gap. The CDR3 DNA follows: TGTGCCAGCAGCTCCAACTCCTACGAGCAGTACTTC. This sequence encodes CASSSNSYEQYF.

This clone was observed at least ten times. The chain uses TRBV19 and TRBJ2-7, with no clear D. This CDR3 has 11 residues. Germline CDR1 and CDR2: LNHDA and SQIVND (reference sequence). Trimming left V 3 bases short and J 4 bases short, with 4 bases between. The CDR3 DNA sequence: TGTGCCAGTAGTATGGGTTACGAGCAGTACTTC. Residues: CASSMGYEQYF.

The V and J genes are TRBV9 and TRBJ2-1; D might be TRBD1 or TRBD2, each matching 5 bases. The germline CDR1 and CDR2 sequences are SGDLS and YYNGEE. The CDR3 totals 15 residues. The V end was cut by 2 bases, the J end by 1 base, with 10 bases between. The CDR3 reads CASSVRDLSYNEQFF. The CDR3 nucleotides read TGTGCCAGCAGCGTCCGGGACCTATCCTACAATGAGCAGTTCTTC.

The V call is TRBV2, the J call TRBJ1-5, with a tentative D call TRBD1 (5 bases). With 5 bases removed from V and 2 bases from J, the gap between germline ends came to 16 bases. The CDR3 is 16 residues long. Germline V lookup: CDR1 SNHLY, CDR2 FYNNEI. The CDR3 DNA follows: TGTGCCAGCAGTCTTTTCGGAAGGGGTGGCAATCAGCCCCAGCATTTT. As protein: CASSLFGRGGNQPQHF.

This sequence joins TRBV5-4 and TRBJ1-3, with D hard to call. Germline CDR1 SGHNT, CDR2 YYREEE (reference sequence). This CDR3 is 13 amino acids long. Deletions cut 4 bases from V and 3 bases from J, with 8 bases between. CDR3 DNA: TGTGCCAGCAGCATGGCTGGTGGAAACACCATATATTTT. Its protein is CASSMAGGNTIYF.

This clone was counted a single time. The chain joins TRBV5-1 to TRBJ1-1, with D uncertain. V lost 0 bases and J lost 6, with 18 bases in between. The CDR3 totals 16 residues. In germline, CDR1 is SGHRS, CDR2 YFSETQ. The CDR3 DNA follows: TGCGCCAGCAGCTTGGCGCCTGGTCAAAAGTTCTCTGAAGCTTTCTTT. Translating gives CASSLAPGQKFSEAFF.

This clone was recorded once. The V call is TRBV5-1, the J call TRBJ2-2, with 10 positions matching TRBD1. The CDR3 is 16 amino acids. V trimming: 4 bases; J trimming: 6 bases; junction bases outside the gene matches: 9. Per germline, CDR1 SGHRS and CDR2 YFSETQ. This CDR3 is CASSTIGTGVAGELFF. The CDR3 nucleotides are TGCGCCAGCAGCACTATCGGGACAGGGGTGGCCGGGGAGCTGTTTTTT.

The gene calls are TRBV6-1 and TRBJ2-7; D remains unclear. The CDR3 consists of 12 residues. Germline CDR1 and CDR2: MNHNS and SASEGT. Between the trimmed V and J ends, which lost 2 bases and 0 bases, there was a span of 2 bases. The CDR3 loop reads CASSESSYEQYF. CDR3 coding DNA: TGTGCCAGCAGTGAAAGCTCCTACGAGCAGTACTTC.

The V call is TRBV11-3, the J call TRBJ2-7, with D unresolved. The V gene lost 1 base and the J gene lost 9 bases, with 13 bases spanning the gap. The CDR3 consists of 13 residues. Germline V lookup: CDR1 SGHNT, CDR2 YENEEA. The CDR3 DNA reads TGTGCCAGCAGCTTAGTTACGGCGGCGGTGCAGTACTTC. Protein: CASSLVTAAVQYF.

This clone appeared once. The V call is TRBV2, the J call TRBJ2-1, with D uncertain. V was pared by 1 base and J by 10 bases, with 11 bases between. This CDR3 spans 13 amino acids. Germline V gene lookup returns CDR1 SNHLY and CDR2 FYNNEI. CDR3 nucleotides: TGTGCCAGCAGTGAAGGGGTTGAGACAGAGCAGTTCTTC. The encoded protein is CASSEGVETEQFF.

The chain uses TRBV6-6 and TRBJ2-7; D may match TRBD1 or TRBD2 (5 bases each). The CDR3 has 14 amino acids. From germline, CDR1 is MNHNY and CDR2 SVGAGI (reference sequence). Between the trimmed V and J ends, which lost 5 bases and 3 bases, there was a span of 14 bases. The DNA for the CDR3 is TGTGCCAGCAGTCGGGGCGGCTTCCTCTACGAGCAGTACTTC. The encoded protein is CASSRGGFLYEQYF.

The J gene is TRBJ2-7, the V gene TRBV4-1; 7 nucleotides align to TRBD1. The germline V gene encodes CDR1 MGHRA and CDR2 YSYEKL. The CDR3 contains 14 residues. Trimming at V came to 1 base and at J to 4 bases, leaving 4 bases not matched to a gene. DNA for the CDR3: TGCGCCAGCAGCCAAGCAGGGGGAGAATACGAGCAGTACTTC. Protein: CASSQAGGEYEQYF.

V and J are TRBV25-1 and TRBJ1-5, with D possibly TRBD1 on 6 matching bases. Trimming pared 5 bases from V and 3 bases from J, leaving 11 bases between. CDR3 length: 14 residues. Germline V CDR1 and CDR2: MGHDK, SYGVNS. CDR3 protein: CASSQDSLNQPQHF. CDR3 nucleotides: TGTGCCAGCAGTCAGGACAGCCTCAATCAGCCCCAGCATTTT.

Only one count was recorded for this clone. The rearrangement links TRBV7-9 to TRBJ2-7; possibly TRBD2 for D (6 bases). From germline, CDR1 is SEHNR and CDR2 FQNEAQ (reference sequence). This CDR3 contains 17 residues. Trimming took off 2 bases at V and 4 bases at J, with 21 bases between the two ends. The CDR3 DNA reads TGTGCCAGCAGCTTAACTAAGGCGCGGGGCAGGGTTTACGAGCAGTACTTC. Protein sequence: CASSLTKARGRVYEQYF.

This clone was counted a single time. V is TRBV20-1 and J is TRBJ2-7; the D gene is possibly TRBD1 (5 bases). V was trimmed by 2 bases and J by 6 bases, leaving 8 bases between them. The V gene's germline CDR1 is DFQATT and CDR2 SNEGSKA (reference sequence). This CDR3 has 11 residues. CDR3 DNA sequence: TGCAGTGCTAGACAGGGTTTCGAGCAGTACTTC. Protein sequence: CSARQGFEQYF.